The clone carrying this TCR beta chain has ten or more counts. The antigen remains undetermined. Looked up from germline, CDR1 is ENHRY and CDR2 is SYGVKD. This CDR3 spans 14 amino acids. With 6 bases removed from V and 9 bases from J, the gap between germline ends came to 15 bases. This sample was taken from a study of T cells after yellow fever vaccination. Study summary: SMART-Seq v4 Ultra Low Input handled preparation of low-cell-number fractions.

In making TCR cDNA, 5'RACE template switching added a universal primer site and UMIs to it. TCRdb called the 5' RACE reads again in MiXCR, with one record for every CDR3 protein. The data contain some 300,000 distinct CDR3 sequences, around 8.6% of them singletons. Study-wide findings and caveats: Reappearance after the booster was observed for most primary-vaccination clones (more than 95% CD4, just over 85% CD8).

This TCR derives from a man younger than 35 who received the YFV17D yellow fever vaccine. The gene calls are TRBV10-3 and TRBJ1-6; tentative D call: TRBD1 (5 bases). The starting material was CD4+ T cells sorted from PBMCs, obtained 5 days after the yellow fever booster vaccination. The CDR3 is CAIRGAGTGSPLHF. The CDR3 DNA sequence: TGTGCCATCAGGGGAGCAGGGACCGGTTCACCCCTCCACTTT.